This T cell receptor beta chain was documented in a study of cytomegalovirus exposure and HLA in healthy donors. Looking at the study overall: The same platform was used for the roughly 120 validation repertoires as for the approximately 730 first-cohort repertoires, as reported in a later analysis.

Profiling relied on immunoSEQ multiplex PCR, and the TCRdb table lists in-frame clones only, not all of them. The sample lists some 320,000 clones, roughly 90% occurring once. This clone was observed at least ten times. This CDR3 region has 11 residues. The V and J ends lost 4 bases and 8 bases respectively, with 8 bases between them. The germline V gene has CDR1 MGHDK and CDR2 SYGVNS. Sequenced: PBMCs. This TCR was recovered from a woman between 25 and 40 years old in good health and CMV-seropositive. This sequence joins TRBV25-1 and TRBJ1-2; D is ambiguous. CDR3 region: CASSVKEGYTF. CDR3 nucleotides: TGTGCCAGCAGTGTGAAAGAGGGCTACACCTTC.